These T cell receptor beta chains were read from a single sample in a study of blood T cell repertoires in COVID-19. Assay used: immunoSEQ multiplex PCR; TCRdb lists only in-frame clones, some missing. The repertoire includes about 390,000 clones, more than 70% of them detected once, and 2.3% sits in the top ten. Sequences were obtained from peripheral blood. The receptors were sampled from a woman aged 55-75 years with COVID-19, enrolled during active disease. CDR3s leave out the opening cysteine and the closing phenylalanine or tryptophan. Each record gives: V gene, CDR3 protein.

TRBV5-1,ASSSFTSSYEQY
TRBV5-1,ASSLRGATEAF
TRBV18,ASSGGQGSDTQY
TRBV19,ASSKRGGGGNQPQH
TRBV5-4,ASSPQMDRGDGYT
TRBV7-2,ASSLNVRGEAF
TRBV18,ASSPERRTGASTARDTQY
TRBV7-2,ASSPQGRTEAF
TRBV7-6,ASSLAPRGSSHSYNSPLH
TRBV7-6,ASSSSGWGQGNEQY
TRBV5-1,ASSLDGTEAF
TRBV4-1,ASSPTGHKNIQY
TRBV7-8,ASSSRDRGFDEQF
TRBV5-4,ASSLVQGGYT
TRBV2,ASHRANTEAF
TRBV9,ASSVGTGGYNEQF
TRBV10-3,ASAGQGREGEAF
TRBV7-3,ASSLNPAIAGGSTDTQY
TRBV6-4,ASRRAGTGVSYNEQF
TRBV19,ASSPQSGGRNSPLH
TRBV6-5,ASRSPGTYEQY
TRBV2,ASRADRNTEAF
TRBV5-1,ASSPGSSGNTIY
TRBV7-3,ASSLKGTGVANTIY
TRBV18,ASSPRGQGNNEQF
TRBV19,ASTHPGQETQY
TRBV11-1,ASSFVGPVTGELF
TRBV11-2,ASSVQGVGGYGYT
TRBV19,ASRRGYGYT
TRBV6-5,AVLDRAYGYT
TRBV6-1,ASSEQGAENNEQF
TRBV4-1,ASSQDGSGGGETQY
TRBV14,ASSQVHQETQY
TRBV7-2,ASSRRGRGDQPQH
TRBV14,ASSVWGGLQETQY
TRBV28,ASITGHTNEQF
TRBV2,ASSGASGGAETQY
TRBV11-2,ASSVRQSYNEQF
TRBV14,ASSRHRPYSNQPQH
TRBV7-3,ASSLSGANTGELF
TRBV7-3,ASSLTPGRVF